This T cell receptor (beta chain) came from a study of post-analysis software for immune sequencing data. Turning to the study itself: Courses of disease covered relapsing-remitting, secondary progressive and progressive-relapsing multiple sclerosis.

The V gene end was trimmed by 7 bases and the J gene end by 1 base; junction bases not matched to a gene: 5. Per germline, CDR1 SQVTM and CDR2 ANQGSEA. The CDR3 consists of 13 residues. Unique molecular identifiers were present in the TCR beta cDNA libraries. Each CDR3 protein is one row after TCRdb ran MiXCR on the PCR reads. The data hold about 460,000 distinct CDR3 sequences, with around 40% observed a single time. Findings and limits, study-wide: When patients were compared with controls, about five TRBV segments were more frequent, TRBV5-6, TRBV5-1 and TRBV20-1 among them.

Comments on this clonotype: The antigen remains undetermined.

This receptor was identified in a girl between 5 and 17 years old with multiple sclerosis. The material sequenced was blood. The chain recombines TRBV29-1 with TRBJ1-1, with 8 bases that match TRBD1. CDR3: CSASGTGNTEAFF. CDR3 bases: TGCAGCGCCTCCGGGACAGGGAACACTGAAGCTTTCTTT. The variable domain in full, completed from reference TRBV29-1 and TRBJ1-1, reads SAVISQKPSRDICQRGTSLTIQCQVDSQVTMMFWYRQQPGQSLTLIATANQGSEATYESGFVIDKFPISRPNLTFSTLTVSNMSPEDSSIYLCSASGTGNTEAFFGQGTRLTVV.